This T cell receptor beta chain appears in the sequencing data of a study of T cell responses to AZD1222 COVID-19 vaccine. About the study: Second-dose timings of about 4 or about 12 weeks were pooled. Study-level results: CD4 TCRs associated with vaccination spanned spike, dominating at 160-218 and 743-854. Following two doses of AZD1222, Spike-specific TCR breadth and depth rose. Repertoires were collected only later (after the peak T cell response had occurred).

This table comes from immunoSEQ multiplex PCR, and its TCRdb copy is limited to in-frame clones, with some not included. The sample records over 85,000 clones, approximately 90% being singletons. Per germline, CDR1 SGDLS and CDR2 YYNGEE. The CDR3 spans 15 residues. The ends were cut back, 3 bases at V and 0 bases at J, with 12 bases in the middle. In the case of this clone: What it binds is not known.

This TCR came from an adult in good health. This material consisted of peripheral blood, taken on day 0 of AZD1222 vaccination. The chain employs TRBV9 and TRBJ1-1; perhaps TRBD1 as D (5 bases). The CDR3 bases are TGTGCCAGCAGCGCTAATCCGACAGTGAACACTGAAGCTTTCTTT. Residues: CASSANPTVNTEAFF.